The rows below give T cell receptor beta chains drawn from one sample of a study of blood T cells in healthy people across ages. TCRdb re-called the 5' RACE reads through MiXCR, storing one row per CDR3 protein. This table holds about 1.8 million distinct CDR3 sequences, less than 50% found once. The sequencing sample was made of blood. These receptor sequences come from a woman aged 40-49 years in good health. The CDR3 runs from the conserved cysteine through the conserved F or W. D genes are given only for firm matches. The size of a clone is reported for some rows only, either as once, few or many, or as a class for expanded clones.

v_call: TRBV20-1
d_call: NA
j_call: TRBJ1-2
clone_size: NA
cdr3_nt: TGCAGTGCTACATCAGCTAACTATGGCTACACCTTC
cdr3_aa: CSATSANYGYTF

v_call: TRBV7-2
d_call: NA
j_call: TRBJ2-6
clone_size: NA
cdr3_nt: TGTACCAGCAGCTTAAATTGGGGCAGGCGATACTCTGGGGCCAACGTCCTGACTTTC
cdr3_aa: CTSSLNWGRRYSGANVLTF

v_call: TRBV7-9
d_call: NA
j_call: TRBJ2-5
clone_size: NA
cdr3_nt: TGTGCCAGCAGCCCACACCAGTTTGCCGAGACCCAGTACTTC
cdr3_aa: CASSPHQFAETQYF

v_call: TRBV27
d_call: NA
j_call: TRBJ2-7
clone_size: NA
cdr3_nt: TGTGCCAGCAGCGAAAGGAAGAAGGGGAAGTACAATGAGCAGTACTTC
cdr3_aa: CASSERKKGKYNEQYF

v_call: TRBV6-2/TRBV6-3
d_call: NA
j_call: TRBJ2-7
clone_size: few
cdr3_nt: TGTGCCACCGTCGGGGGTTTAGGGATCTACGAGCAGTACTTC
cdr3_aa: CATVGGLGIYEQYF

v_call: TRBV15
d_call: TRBD2
j_call: TRBJ2-7
clone_size: NA
cdr3_nt: TGTGCCACCAGCGGGAGCGGGGGCCTGTACGAGCAGTACTTC
cdr3_aa: CATSGSGGLYEQYF

v_call: TRBV7-2
d_call: NA
j_call: TRBJ2-3
clone_size: NA
cdr3_nt: TGTGCCAGCAGCCCCAAACCACCGGGAGTCGGCGCAGATACGCAGTATTTT
cdr3_aa: CASSPKPPGVGADTQYF

v_call: TRBV29-1
d_call: NA
j_call: TRBJ2-1
clone_size: many
cdr3_nt: TGCAGCGTTGGACTTGGCGATGAGCAGTTCTTC
cdr3_aa: CSVGLGDEQFF

v_call: TRBV24-1
d_call: TRBD2
j_call: TRBJ2-1
clone_size: NA
cdr3_nt: TGTGCCACCAGTGATTCTCGGCGGGGGGCCAGGTCGGGCAATGAGCAGTTCTTC
cdr3_aa: CATSDSRRGARSGNEQFF

v_call: TRBV12-3/TRBV12-4
d_call: NA
j_call: TRBJ2-5
clone_size: many
cdr3_nt: TGTGCCAGCAGCTTTGGGTTAGAGACCCAGTACTTC
cdr3_aa: CASSFGLETQYF

v_call: TRBV2
d_call: TRBD2
j_call: TRBJ2-1
clone_size: few
cdr3_nt: TGTGCCAGCGCGGGACTAAACTACAATGAGCAGTTCTTC
cdr3_aa: CASAGLNYNEQFF

v_call: TRBV4-2
d_call: TRBD2
j_call: TRBJ2-3
clone_size: NA
cdr3_nt: TGTGCCAGCAGCCGGCCCCCGGGACTAAGCACAGATACGCAGTATTTT
cdr3_aa: CASSRPPGLSTDTQYF

v_call: TRBV6-2/TRBV6-3
d_call: NA
j_call: TRBJ2-1
clone_size: few
cdr3_nt: TGTGCCAGCAGTTCTTGGCTATCGGGGCTTGAGCAGTTCTTC
cdr3_aa: CASSSWLSGLEQFF

v_call: TRBV5-1
d_call: NA
j_call: TRBJ2-5
clone_size: NA
cdr3_nt: TGCGCCAGCAGCTTTGGAGCGGCGGGGGCCGGGGAGACCCAGTACTTC
cdr3_aa: CASSFGAAGAGETQYF

v_call: TRBV20-1
d_call: NA
j_call: TRBJ2-1
clone_size: few
cdr3_nt: TGCAGTGCTAGATCCCGGGGGAACGCTCTGCCATATGAGCAGTTCTTC
cdr3_aa: CSARSRGNALPYEQFF

v_call: TRBV5-5
d_call: TRBD2
j_call: TRBJ2-3
clone_size: NA
cdr3_nt: TGTGCCAGCAGCAAAATACTAGCGGGGGGCACAGATACGCAGTATTTT
cdr3_aa: CASSKILAGGTDTQYF

v_call: TRBV29-1
d_call: NA
j_call: TRBJ1-5
clone_size: NA
cdr3_nt: TGCAGCGTTGGTTATAACGGGAATCAGCCCCAGCATTTT
cdr3_aa: CSVGYNGNQPQHF

v_call: TRBV7-3
d_call: NA
j_call: TRBJ1-5
clone_size: NA
cdr3_nt: TGTGCCAGCAGCTTAACGGCGGGGTTTAATCAGCCCCAGCATTTT
cdr3_aa: CASSLTAGFNQPQHF

v_call: TRBV29-1
d_call: TRBD1
j_call: TRBJ1-2
clone_size: few
cdr3_nt: TGCAGCGTTGAAGAGCGGACAGGGACCGGCTACACCTTC
cdr3_aa: CSVEERTGTGYTF

v_call: TRBV7-9
d_call: NA
j_call: TRBJ1-4
clone_size: NA
cdr3_nt: TGTGCCAGCAGCTTCCTCGGGCGGGGATCTAATGAAAAACTGTTTTTT
cdr3_aa: CASSFLGRGSNEKLFF

v_call: TRBV7-9
d_call: TRBD1
j_call: TRBJ1-2
clone_size: NA
cdr3_nt: TGTGCCAGCAGCGCGCGACAGGGGCCCTACCGGGAGGGCTACACCTTC
cdr3_aa: CASSARQGPYREGYTF

v_call: TRBV29-1
d_call: NA
j_call: TRBJ2-1
clone_size: few
cdr3_nt: TGCAGCACCTCCGGGACCGCAGCGTCCTCCTACAATGAGCAGTTCTTC
cdr3_aa: CSTSGTAASSYNEQFF

v_call: TRBV6-2/TRBV6-3
d_call: TRBD1
j_call: TRBJ1-5
clone_size: NA
cdr3_nt: TGTGCCAGCAGTTACACGACAGGGTACCAGCCCCAGCATTTT
cdr3_aa: CASSYTTGYQPQHF

v_call: TRBV29-1
d_call: NA
j_call: TRBJ2-5
clone_size: NA
cdr3_nt: TGCAGCGCTCATTTAGGGGAGGAGACCCAGTACTTC
cdr3_aa: CSAHLGEETQYF

v_call: TRBV24-1
d_call: TRBD2
j_call: TRBJ2-1
clone_size: few
cdr3_nt: TGTGCCACCAGCACTTCTAGCGGGGCCTCTTCCTACAATGAGCAGTTCTTC
cdr3_aa: CATSTSSGASSYNEQFF

v_call: TRBV7-6
d_call: NA
j_call: TRBJ2-6
clone_size: NA
cdr3_nt: TGTGCCAGCAGCTTACGGGGCGACGGGGCCAACGTCCCGACTTTC
cdr3_aa: CASSLRGDGANVPTF

v_call: TRBV27
d_call: NA
j_call: TRBJ2-3
clone_size: NA
cdr3_nt: TGTGCCAGCAGTTTAACGGTAGCGAGCACAGATACGCAGTATTTT
cdr3_aa: CASSLTVASTDTQYF

v_call: TRBV7-3
d_call: NA
j_call: TRBJ2-2
clone_size: NA
cdr3_nt: TGTGCCAGCAGCTCCTTGCCGTGGGACGGGGAGCTGTTTTTT
cdr3_aa: CASSSLPWDGELFF

v_call: TRBV28
d_call: NA
j_call: TRBJ2-7
clone_size: few
cdr3_nt: TGTGCCAGCAGTTTAAAAGGGTTCATCTACGAGCAGTACTTC
cdr3_aa: CASSLKGFIYEQYF

v_call: TRBV5-1
d_call: TRBD2
j_call: TRBJ2-3
clone_size: few
cdr3_nt: TGCGCCAGCAGCTTGGGCCCTCTAGCGGTGGTGGCAGATACGCAGTATTTT
cdr3_aa: CASSLGPLAVVADTQYF

v_call: TRBV20-1
d_call: NA
j_call: TRBJ1-6
clone_size: few
cdr3_nt: TGCAGTGCTGGGACGCCTTATTCACCCCTCCACTTT
cdr3_aa: CSAGTPYSPLHF

v_call: TRBV6-5
d_call: TRBD1
j_call: TRBJ2-7
clone_size: NA
cdr3_nt: TGTGCCAGCAGTTATCGGCGACAGGGGGACGAGCAGTACTTC
cdr3_aa: CASSYRRQGDEQYF

v_call: TRBV9
d_call: NA
j_call: TRBJ2-6
clone_size: NA
cdr3_nt: TGTGCCAGCAGCGCCCAACGCTCTGGGGCCAACGTCCTGACTTTC
cdr3_aa: CASSAQRSGANVLTF

v_call: TRBV21-1
d_call: NA
j_call: TRBJ2-1
clone_size: NA
cdr3_nt: TGTGCCAGCAGCAAGATGGGGGAGGGCCCTAAAGCAGTCTACAATGAGCAGTTCTTC
cdr3_aa: CASSKMGEGPKAVYNEQFF

v_call: TRBV6-2/TRBV6-3
d_call: NA
j_call: TRBJ2-3
clone_size: NA
cdr3_nt: TGTGCCAGCAGAGGAACACGGGGGGCTGGAGGAGCGGGGACCCCAAACCCACTCACAGATACGCAGTATTTT
cdr3_aa: CASRGTRGAGGAGTPNPLTDTQYF

v_call: TRBV25-1
d_call: NA
j_call: TRBJ2-1
clone_size: NA
cdr3_nt: TGTGCCAGCAGTGAAGCAGGGAGGAATGAGCAGTTCTTC
cdr3_aa: CASSEAGRNEQFF

v_call: TRBV9
d_call: NA
j_call: TRBJ1-2
clone_size: NA
cdr3_nt: TGTGCCAGCAGCGTAGGTTGGTCCGGTAACTATGGCTACACCTTC
cdr3_aa: CASSVGWSGNYGYTF